The next 20 T cell receptor beta chains were all read from a single sample in a study of blood T cell repertoires in COVID-19. Generated by immunoSEQ multiplex PCR, the TCRdb table keeps only in-frame clones and is missing some. The sample carries 160,000 or so clones, roughly 90% recorded once. The sequenced sample consisted of peripheral blood. The receptor source for this set is a man aged 55 to 70 with active or convalescent COVID-19.

The chain combines TRBV9 with TRBJ1-6; no clear D. The CDR3 covers 15 residues. Germline assignment: CDR1 SGDLS and CDR2 YYNGEE. The V gene lost 0 bases and the J gene lost 7 bases, with 11 bases spanning the gap. CDR3 coding DNA: TGTGCCAGCAGCGTAGCCCCGGGAAGAAATTCACCCCTCCACTTT. Its translation is CASSVAPGRNSPLHF.

The CDR3: CATSRDRGTYNEQFF. The DNA for the CDR3 is TGTGCCACCAGCAGAGACAGGGGAACCTACAATGAGCAGTTCTTC. The rearrangement uses TRBV15 and TRBJ2-1; D perhaps matches TRBD1 (6 bases). This CDR3 comprises 15 residues. Trimming took off 0 bases at V and 2 bases at J, with 8 bases between the two ends. Germline V gene data show CDR1 as LNHNV and CDR2 as YYDKDF (reference sequence).

This chain joins TRBV5-6 and TRBJ1-2; possible D gene TRBD1, 6 bases. The V end lost 4 bases, the J end lost 3 bases, and 16 bases lay between the germline ends. Germline V gives CDR1 SGHDT, CDR2 YYEEEE. This CDR3 contains 15 residues. DNA for the CDR3: TGTGCCAGCAGCATATCCGGGGGGGCGGACTATGGCTACACCTTC. This codes for CASSISGGADYGYTF.

The chain has TRBV5-4 and TRBJ1-2; a weak D match, TRBD1 (6 bases). There are 14 residues in the CDR3. V was cut by 6 bases and J by 8 bases, with 20 bases left in between. Looked up from germline, CDR1 is SGHNT and CDR2 is YYREEE (reference sequence). The CDR3 spells CASIPRGSMGGYTF. The CDR3 coding sequence is TGTGCCAGCATCCCCAGGGGCAGCATGGGAGGCTACACCTTC.

CDR3 amino acids: CASSELYSSGNTIYF. In DNA form, the CDR3 reads TGTGCCAGCAGTGAACTGTACAGCTCTGGAAACACCATATATTTT. The chain employs TRBV2 and TRBJ1-3; D is unresolved. CDR1 and CDR2 from the germline V gene are SNHLY and FYNNEI. The CDR3 runs 15 residues. V lost 2 bases, J lost 0 bases, and 8 bases lay in between.

The chain couples TRBV2 to TRBJ1-4, with 8 bases fitting TRBD1. The CDR3 has 15 amino acids. Germline V lookup: CDR1 SNHLY, CDR2 FYNNEI. The ends lost 4 bases at V and 0 bases at J; junction bases unmatched: 1. The CDR3 loop is CASSVQGATNEKLFF. CDR3 sequence (DNA): TGTGCCAGCAGTGTACAGGGGGCAACTAATGAAAAACTGTTTTTT.

The sample holds a few counts of this clone. The J gene is TRBJ1-2, the V gene TRBV25-1; TRBD1 matches at 9 bases. The length of the CDR3 is 15 residues. Germline V CDR1 and CDR2: MGHDK, SYGVNS. With V trimmed by 5 bases and J by 1 base, 5 bases remained unmatched. The CDR3 sequence: CASSKGQGGNYGYTF. In DNA form, the CDR3 reads TGTGCCAGCAGTAAGGGACAGGGCGGTAACTATGGCTACACCTTC.

The chain uses TRBV10-3 and TRBJ2-7; possible D gene TRBD2, 5 bases. Germline CDR1 ENHRY, CDR2 SYGVKD. Trimming stripped 6 bases from V and 3 bases from J, with 12 bases between. The CDR3 extends over 13 amino acids. The chain's CDR3 is CAISAGRDYEQYF. DNA for the CDR3: TGTGCCATCAGCGCCGGACGGGACTACGAGCAGTACTTC.

V is TRBV19 and J is TRBJ2-1, with 7 bases identical to TRBD1. The V and J ends lost 9 bases and 4 bases, in that order; junction bases with no gene match: 3. The length of the CDR3 is 12 residues. Germline V CDR1 and CDR2: LNHDA, SQIVND (reference sequence). This chain's CDR3 is CASRDSYNEQFF. The DNA for the CDR3 is TGTGCCAGCCGGGACAGTTACAATGAGCAGTTCTTC.

The chain has TRBV5-1 and TRBJ2-5; TRBD1 matches 9 bases. Germline V gene sequence: CDR1 SGHRS, CDR2 YFSETQ. This CDR3 spans 15 amino acids. The V and J ends lost 1 base and 4 bases, in that order; junction bases with no gene match: 5. For the CDR3, the DNA is TGCGCCAGCAGCTTGTTCCCGGACAGGGGAGAGACCCAGTACTTC. It specifies CASSLFPDRGETQYF.

This clone was detected once. V is TRBV5-4 and J is TRBJ2-3, with D perhaps TRBD2 (6 bases). The V gene lost 3 bases and the J gene lost 1 base, with 9 bases spanning the gap. The V gene's germline CDR1 is SGHNT and CDR2 YYREEE (reference sequence). The CDR3 covers 14 residues. The CDR3 region is CASSYSGRTDTQYF. The CDR3 nucleotides are TGTGCCAGCAGCTATAGCGGACGCACAGATACGCAGTATTTT.

The gene calls are TRBV19 and TRBJ2-7; 10 nucleotides align to TRBD1. V lost 3 bases and J lost 2; bases outside the gene matches: 10. The CDR3 totals 17 residues. The germline V gene encodes CDR1 LNHDA and CDR2 SQIVND (reference sequence). DNA for the CDR3: TGTGCCAGTAGTATGGCATACGGGACAGGGGATCCCTACGAGCAGTACTTC. Its translation is CASSMAYGTGDPYEQYF.

This clone is a singleton in its sample. This chain links TRBV19 with TRBJ2-3, with TRBD2 as a possible D gene (6 bases). The V end was cut by 4 bases, the J end by 6 bases, with 11 bases between. Germline V gene data show CDR1 as LNHDA and CDR2 as SQIVND (reference sequence). This CDR3 comprises 13 residues. In DNA form, the CDR3 reads TGTGCCAGTAGTACCCGGAGGGCGGATACGCAGTATTTT. Amino acid sequence: CASSTRRADTQYF. Based on the CDR3 plus reference TRBV19 and TRBJ2-3, the full variable domain is DGGITQSPKYLFRKEGQNVTLSCEQNLNHDAMYWYRQDPGQGLRLIYYSQIVNDFQKGDIAEGYSVSREKKESFPLTVTSAQKNPTAFYLCASSTRRADTQYFGPGTRLTVL.

This chain connects TRBV6-5 to TRBJ2-3, with D unresolved. Germline-derived CDR1 and CDR2 are MNHEY and SVGAGI. Trimming shortened V by 6 bases and J by 4 bases, and 8 bases separated the two germline ends. This CDR3 region has 12 residues. DNA of the CDR3: TGTGCCAGCAGAACAATGGCAGATACGCAGTATTTT. Translating it yields CASRTMADTQYF.

The chain recombines TRBV6-5 with TRBJ2-1; 10 nucleotides agree with TRBD2. Germline lookup yields CDR1 MNHEY and CDR2 SVGAGI. The V and J ends lost 2 bases and 9 bases, in that order; junction bases with no gene match: 7. The CDR3 spans 15 residues. CDR3 sequence (DNA): TGTGCCAGCAGTTACGGGCTAGCGGGAGTGAGTGAGCAGTTCTTC. Protein product: CASSYGLAGVSEQFF.

The chain has TRBV7-2 and TRBJ2-7; 9 bases fit TRBD2. The V gene's germline CDR1 is SGHTA and CDR2 FQGNSA. V lost 2 bases and J lost 4; bases outside the gene matches: 9. The CDR3 loop spans 16 amino acids. In nucleotides, the CDR3 is TGTGCCAGCAGCTTAATAGTAAGGCTAGCGGGATACGAGCAGTACTTC. Residues: CASSLIVRLAGYEQYF.

The chain couples TRBV27 to TRBJ1-3; TRBD1 matches at 7 bases. Germline loops: CDR1 MNHEY, CDR2 SMNVEV (reference sequence). The CDR3 runs 16 residues. J was trimmed by 0 bases and V by 6 bases; bases with no gene match: 8. This chain's CDR3 is CASSPGQTLSGNTIYF. The CDR3 region has the DNA TGTGCCAGCAGCCCGGGACAGACTCTCTCTGGAAACACCATATATTTT.

The gene calls are TRBV4-1 and TRBJ2-5; 8 bases match TRBD1. CDR1 is MGHRA and CDR2 is YSYEKL in the germline V gene. Losses at the gene ends were 4 bases for V and 4 bases for J; bases not matched to a gene: 5. The CDR3 is 14 amino acids. The CDR3 nucleotides are TGCGCCAGCAGCCCCCCGACAGGGGTAGAGACCCAGTACTTC. Its translation: CASSPPTGVETQYF.

The rearrangement joins TRBV6-5 to TRBJ2-3; D perhaps matches TRBD1 (6 bases). Germline V gene lookup returns CDR1 MNHEY and CDR2 SVGAGI. Trimming left V 5 bases short and J 4 bases short, with 16 bases between. The CDR3 totals 15 residues. The CDR3 DNA reads as TGTGCCAGCAGTCTACAGGGATTTAGGGCAGATACGCAGTATTTT. It yields the protein CASSLQGFRADTQYF.

The gene calls are TRBV29-1 and TRBJ1-2; D possibly corresponds to TRBD1 (5 bases). Per the germline V gene, CDR1 is SQVTM and CDR2 is ANQGSEA. This CDR3 has 14 amino acids. The V end was cut by 0 bases, the J end by 4 bases, with 12 bases between. The CDR3 is CSVEEGQGSYGYTF. The CDR3, as DNA: TGCAGCGTTGAAGAAGGGCAGGGAAGCTATGGCTACACCTTC.